This T cell receptor beta chain was identified in a study of blood T cell repertoires in COVID-19. Study-wide background: Specimens from acute and convalescent COVID-19 originated in the United States, Italy and Spain. Sample material is recorded as cDNA or gDNA derived from T cells, B-cell-depleted T cells, or PBMCs.

As originally analysed: By means of reference gene primer amplification, nucleated cell counts were estimated. Using immunoSEQ multiplex PCR, the repertoire was profiled, and TCRdb retains in-frame clones only, with some absent. V, J and clone size are those of that table, while D and trimming were read from the DNA. The repertoire holds around 41,000 clones, with roughly 81% as singletons. The germline V and J ends were trimmed by 3 bases and 7 bases, with 10 bases remaining between them. Germline assignment: CDR1 SGHAT and CDR2 FQNNGV. This CDR3 is built from 13 residues. Sequences were obtained from peripheral blood. The chain links TRBV11-2 to TRBJ1-5; D is perhaps TRBD1 (5 bases). The TCR originated in a human donor in a cohort sampled during active COVID-19. CDR3 sequence (DNA): TGTGCCAGCAGCTTGGCAGGGTTCCAGCCCCAGCATTTT. This sequence encodes CASSLAGFQPQHF.